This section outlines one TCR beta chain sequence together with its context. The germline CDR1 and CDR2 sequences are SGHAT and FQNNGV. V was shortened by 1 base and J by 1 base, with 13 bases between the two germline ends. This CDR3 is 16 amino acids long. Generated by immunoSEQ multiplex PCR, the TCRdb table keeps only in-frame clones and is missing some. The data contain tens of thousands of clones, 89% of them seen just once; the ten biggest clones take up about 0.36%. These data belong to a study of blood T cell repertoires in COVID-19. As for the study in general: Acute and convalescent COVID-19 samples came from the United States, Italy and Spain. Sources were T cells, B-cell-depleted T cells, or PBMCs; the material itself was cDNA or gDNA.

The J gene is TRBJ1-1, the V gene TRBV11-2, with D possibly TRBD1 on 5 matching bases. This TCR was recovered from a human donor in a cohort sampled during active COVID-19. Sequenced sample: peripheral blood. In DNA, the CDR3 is TGTGCCAGCAGCTTAGCCCGGTGGGGGGAGAACACTGAAGCTTTCTTT. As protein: CASSLARWGENTEAFF.